A single sample gave rise to the 28 T cell receptor beta chains below, sequenced in a study of blood T cell repertoires in COVID-19. The assay was immunoSEQ multiplex PCR, and TCRdb's table has in-frame clones only and misses some. The data show some 99,000 clones, approximately 87% seen once. Sequencing was performed on peripheral blood. The receptors come from a woman aged 55-70 years with acute or convalescent COVID-19.

The chain joins TRBV5-1 to TRBJ2-2; 14 positions match TRBD2. Unmatched junction bases numbered 6, after V lost 5 bases and J lost 3 bases. Looked up from germline, CDR1 is SGHRS and CDR2 is YFSETQ. The length of the CDR3 is 17 residues. The chain's CDR3 is CASSQGLAGVYTGELFF. Here the CDR3 DNA reads TGCGCCAGCAGTCAGGGACTAGCGGGGGTGTACACCGGGGAGCTGTTTTTT. Complete variable domain (other parts from reference TRBV5-1 and TRBJ2-2): KAGVTQTPRYLIKTRGQQVTLSCSPISGHRSVSWYQQTPGQGLQFLFEYFSETQRNKGNFPGRFSGRQFSNSRSEMNVSTLELGDSALYLCASSQGLAGVYTGELFFGEGSRLTVL.

The chain uses TRBV6-4 and TRBJ2-3; TRBD2 aligns across 13 bases. This CDR3 comprises 15 residues. V was pared by 5 bases and J by 4 bases, with 3 bases of the junction left unmatched. Germline-derived CDR1 and CDR2 are MRHNA and SNTAGT. The CDR3 is CASSRTSGSPDTQYF. The CDR3 DNA sequence: TGTGCCAGCAGTCGGACTAGCGGGAGCCCAGATACGCAGTATTTT.

The rearrangement uses TRBV7-9 and TRBJ2-3; 11 bases match TRBD2. V trimming: 5 bases; J trimming: 3 bases; junction bases outside the gene matches: 7. The CDR3 extends over 16 amino acids. CDR1 SEHNR and CDR2 FQNEAQ come from the germline V gene (reference sequence). CDR3 nucleotide sequence: TGTGCCAGCAGCAATAGACTAGCGGGATCGACAGATACGCAGTATTTT. Protein product: CASSNRLAGSTDTQYF.

This sequence joins TRBV11-2 and TRBJ2-1; D is possibly TRBD1 (6 bases). Deletions cut 3 bases from V and 2 bases from J, with 11 bases between. The CDR3 covers 15 residues. Germline V CDR1 and CDR2: SGHAT, FQNNGV. The CDR3 loop reads CASSLRGNAYNEQFF. The DNA for the CDR3 is TGTGCCAGCAGCTTGAGGGGGAATGCCTACAATGAGCAGTTCTTC.

The chain joins TRBV7-9 to TRBJ2-7; 7 bases fit TRBD1. From germline, CDR1 is SEHNR and CDR2 FQNEAQ (reference sequence). The CDR3 is 13 amino acids. With 3 bases clipped from V and 5 bases from J, the junction kept 4 bases outside the gene matches. CDR3 in amino acids: CASSFGTVNEQYF. In DNA, the CDR3 is TGTGCCAGCAGCTTCGGGACAGTGAACGAGCAGTACTTC.

V and J are TRBV2 and TRBJ2-1, with a tentative D call TRBD1 (5 bases). This CDR3 has 13 residues. Looked up from germline, CDR1 is SNHLY and CDR2 is FYNNEI. V lost 6 bases to trimming and J lost 10 bases, with 16 bases between them. The CDR3 region is CASSRQGYLEQFF. DNA for the CDR3: TGTGCCAGCAGCCGGCAGGGCTATTTGGAGCAGTTCTTC.

The rearrangement joins TRBV18 to TRBJ2-7, with D maybe TRBD1 (6 bases). Germline CDR1 reads KGHSH; CDR2 reads LQKENI. The CDR3 runs 14 residues. V was trimmed by 2 bases and J by 5 bases, leaving 13 bases between them. The CDR3 region is CASSPKQGPHEQYF. The CDR3 coding sequence is TGTGCCAGCTCACCAAAACAGGGTCCGCACGAGCAGTACTTC.

The V gene is TRBV6-5, the J gene TRBJ2-3; D uncertain. The V end was cut by 6 bases, the J end by 4 bases, with 11 bases between. Looked up from germline, CDR1 is MNHEY and CDR2 is SVGAGI. CDR3 size: 13 residues. CDR3 region: CASSLRLADTQYF. The CDR3 nucleotides are TGTGCCAGCAGCCTCCGACTTGCAGATACGCAGTATTTT.

The table lists this clone with a few counts. V usage is TRBV7-9 and J usage is TRBJ2-5; TRBD2 is a possible D gene (6 bases). The germline CDR1 and CDR2 sequences are SEHNR and FQNEAQ (reference sequence). The ends were cut back, 2 bases at V and 0 bases at J, with 7 bases in the middle. The CDR3 spans 14 residues. The CDR3 region is CASSLRLDQETQYF. The DNA of the CDR3 is TGTGCCAGCAGCTTACGACTAGACCAAGAGACCCAGTACTTC.

The chain uses TRBV4-1 and TRBJ2-3; D perhaps matches TRBD2 (5 bases). The CDR3 covers 14 residues. CDR1 is MGHRA and CDR2 is YSYEKL in the germline V gene. Trimming took off 0 bases at V and 5 bases at J, with 9 bases between the two ends. Here the CDR3 DNA reads TGCGCCAGCAGCCAAGATGGAGGTAAAGATACGCAGTATTTT. Translating it yields CASSQDGGKDTQYF.

This chain connects TRBV28 to TRBJ2-7; TRBD1 aligns across 10 bases. Germline V CDR1 and CDR2: MDHEN, SYDVKM. The CDR3 sequence is 15 residues long. V shed 6 bases and J 2 bases; nucleotides not matched to a gene: 7. The CDR3, as DNA: TGTGCCAGCAGGGGGGGGACAGGGGACACCTACGAGCAGTACTTC. Translated, it gives CASRGGTGDTYEQYF.

V is TRBV29-1 and J is TRBJ2-5; 11 bases align to TRBD2. Germline CDR1 is SQVTM and CDR2 is ANQGSEA. CDR3 length equals 14 residues. With 4 bases clipped from V and 2 bases from J, the junction kept 3 bases outside the gene matches. The DNA of the CDR3 is TGCAGCGTTGGGTCTAGCGGGGGGCAAGAGACCCAGTACTTC. It is translated as CSVGSSGGQETQYF.

The chain's CDR3 is CATSALVSYEQYF. Here the CDR3 DNA reads TGTGCCACCAGTGCACTAGTCTCCTACGAGCAGTACTTC. The genes are TRBV5-5 and TRBJ2-7, with D possibly TRBD2 on 5 matching bases. CDR1 SGHKS and CDR2 YYEKEE come from the germline V gene (reference sequence). The CDR3 loop spans 13 amino acids. Trimming stripped 9 bases from V and 0 bases from J, with 13 bases between.

The V gene is TRBV29-1, the J gene TRBJ2-1, with TRBD2 matching over 16 bases. V lost 6 bases and J lost 10; bases outside the gene matches: 9. CDR3 size: 15 residues. Germline values: CDR1 SQVTM, CDR2 ANQGSEA. CDR3 residues: CSVGGTSGRAWEQFF. CDR3 nucleotides: TGCAGCGTGGGCGGGACTAGCGGGAGGGCCTGGGAGCAGTTCTTC.

This chain links TRBV19 with TRBJ1-4, with 9 positions matching TRBD1. The CDR3 contains 15 residues. Germline V gene sequence: CDR1 LNHDA, CDR2 SQIVND (reference sequence). Trimming cost V 6 bases and J 10 bases; bases outside gene matches: 12. CDR3 DNA: TGTGCCAGTAGGGGCCGGGACAGGGAAGGAGGAAAACTGTTTTTT. Translated: CASRGRDREGGKLFF. Together with reference TRBV19 and TRBJ1-4, the CDR3 gives the full variable domain: DGGITQSPKYLFRKEGQNVTLSCEQNLNHDAMYWYRQDPGQGLRLIYYSQIVNDFQKGDIAEGYSVSREKKESFPLTVTSAQKNPTAFYLCASRGRDREGGKLFFGSGTQLSVL.

This rearrangement joins TRBV13 to TRBJ1-2, with a weak D call TRBD1 (5 bases). V lost 5 bases, J lost 6 bases, and 19 bases lay in between. The V gene's germline CDR1 is PRHDT and CDR2 FYEKMQ (reference sequence). The CDR3 contains 15 residues. CDR3 coding DNA: TGTGCCAGCAGCCCATTACAGGAGATTGGAGATGGCTACACCTTC. Residues: CASSPLQEIGDGYTF.

The chain employs TRBV3-1 (or the pseudogene TRBV3-2) and TRBJ1-5; the D gene is possibly TRBD1 (5 bases). From germline, CDR1 is LGHDT and CDR2 YNNKEL (reference sequence). V shed 1 base and J shed 3 bases, with 7 bases lying between them. The CDR3 spans 14 residues. CDR3 coding DNA: TGTGCCAGCAGCCAAGCGGGGGTCAATCAGCCCCAGCATTTT. Translating it yields CASSQAGVNQPQHF.

V is TRBV6-5 and J is TRBJ2-3; TRBD2 is a possible D gene (6 bases). The CDR3 runs to 15 residues. Deletions cut 6 bases from V and 6 bases from J, with 19 bases between. CDR1 and CDR2 from the germline V gene are MNHEY and SVGAGI. CDR3 sequence reads: CASSPLADWMDTQYF. DNA of the CDR3: TGTGCCAGCAGCCCGTTAGCGGACTGGATGGATACGCAGTATTTT.

This clone was counted between two and nine times. The chain has TRBV7-8 and TRBJ2-7; perhaps TRBD1 as D (6 bases). This CDR3 has 15 residues. Germline V gives CDR1 SGHVS, CDR2 FQNEAQ. V lost 3 bases and J 3 bases, leaving 15 bases between the germline ends. The CDR3 nucleotides read TGTGCCAGCAGCTTGATGGGCAGGACAGACTACGAGCAGTACTTC. The encoded protein is CASSLMGRTDYEQYF.

The CDR3 DNA reads TGTGCCAGCAGCTTAGATAGGGGCGTCGGCACTGAAGCTTTCTTT. Translating gives CASSLDRGVGTEAFF. The chain joins TRBV11-2 to TRBJ1-1; weak D call: TRBD1 (5 bases). CDR3 length: 15 residues. Germline V gene data show CDR1 as SGHAT and CDR2 as FQNNGV. Deletions cut 0 bases from V and 4 bases from J, with 12 bases between. Full variable domain (rest looked up from reference TRBV11-2 and TRBJ1-1): EAGVAQSPRYKIIEKRQSVAFWCNPISGHATLYWYQQILGQGPKLLIQFQNNGVVDDSQLPKDRFSAERLKGVDSTLKIQPAKLEDSAVYLCASSLDRGVGTEAFFGQGTRLTVV.

The V call is TRBV7-3, the J call TRBJ2-1, with a tentative D call TRBD2 (5 bases). The CDR3 consists of 15 residues. The V gene lost 5 bases and the J gene lost 3 bases, with 14 bases spanning the gap. CDR1 and CDR2 from the germline V gene are SGHTA and FQGTGA. CDR3 loop: CASSAMGGGYNEQFF. The CDR3 DNA is TGTGCCAGCAGCGCGATGGGCGGAGGCTACAATGAGCAGTTCTTC. Drawing the rest from reference TRBV7-3 and TRBJ2-1, the complete variable domain is GAGVSQTPSNKVTEKGKYVELRCDPISGHTALYWYRQSLGQGPEFLIYFQGTGAADDSGLPNDRFFAVRPEGSVSTLKIQRTERGDSAVYLCASSAMGGGYNEQFFGPGTRLTVL.

The chain combines TRBV7-9 with TRBJ1-5; D not certain. Germline CDR1 SEHNR, CDR2 FQNEAQ (reference sequence). Deletions cut 5 bases from V and 2 bases from J, with 16 bases between. This CDR3 contains 16 residues. CDR3 nucleotides: TGTGCCAGCAGCGCCGCCGGGAGCCGGGGCAATCAGCCCCAGCATTTT. Protein: CASSAAGSRGNQPQHF.

The chain joins TRBV24-1 to TRBJ1-2; D is perhaps TRBD1 (6 bases). V was shortened by 7 bases and J by 7 bases, with 15 bases between the two germline ends. The CDR3 length is 13 residues. The V gene's germline CDR1 is KGHDR and CDR2 SFDVKD. Written as DNA, the CDR3 is TGTGCCACCAGGGCTACAGGGATGGCTGGCTACACCTTC. Translation: CATRATGMAGYTF.

This clone was detected only a few times. V is TRBV25-1 and J is TRBJ2-7; 11 positions agree with TRBD2. Looked up from germline, CDR1 is MGHDK and CDR2 is SYGVNS. J was trimmed by 0 bases and V by 7 bases; bases with no gene match: 11. The CDR3 runs to 17 residues. This chain's CDR3 is CASKGSSGGSYSYEQYF. The CDR3 DNA reads TGTGCCAGCAAAGGGTCTAGCGGGGGGTCCTACTCCTACGAGCAGTACTTC.

This chain joins TRBV7-9 and TRBJ2-1; maybe TRBD2 (8 bases). With 5 bases removed from V and 6 bases from J, the gap between germline ends came to 17 bases. The CDR3 is made up of 15 amino acids. Germline V gives CDR1 SEHNR, CDR2 FQNEAQ (reference sequence). The CDR3 reads CASSMPGGDSNEQFF. CDR3 coding DNA: TGTGCCAGCAGCATGCCCGGGGGGGACAGCAATGAGCAGTTCTTC.

The V gene is TRBV2, the J gene TRBJ2-5; TRBD1 aligns across 8 bases. The germline V gene has CDR1 SNHLY and CDR2 FYNNEI. V trimming: 7 bases; J trimming: 8 bases; junction bases outside the gene matches: 12. The CDR3 is 14 residues long. For the CDR3, the DNA is TGTGCCAGCACTACGACAGGGGAGCGAGGAACCCAGTACTTC. As protein: CASTTTGERGTQYF.

V is TRBV10-3 and J is TRBJ2-5; 9 bases align to TRBD1. The junction had 10 bases not matched to a gene; V was cut back by 7 bases and J by 7 bases. The CDR3 extends over 14 amino acids. From germline, CDR1 is ENHRY and CDR2 SYGVKD. In nucleotides, the CDR3 is TGTGCCATCAATGCGACAGGGGGTGTCGGGACCCAGTACTTC. It encodes CAINATGGVGTQYF.

The J gene is TRBJ1-6, the V gene TRBV4-1; 7 bases are a match to TRBD1. The CDR3 covers 14 residues. Germline CDR1 reads MGHRA; CDR2 reads YSYEKL. J lost 5 bases, V lost 6 bases, and 4 bases had no gene match. CDR3 coding DNA: TGCGCCAGCAGAAAAGGGACAGATAATTCACCCCTCCACTTT. This translates into CASRKGTDNSPLHF.